This TCR beta chain was retrieved from a study of blood T cell repertoires in COVID-19. Study-wide context: Some COVID-19 samples were acute and others convalescent; all came from the United States, Italy and Spain.

TCRdb keeps only in-frame clones here, not all; method: immunoSEQ multiplex PCR. The data show 30,000 to 40,000 clones, around 80% seen once. The germline V gene encodes CDR1 LNHNV and CDR2 YYDKDF (reference sequence). The CDR3 spans 16 residues. After removal of 5 bases from V and 2 bases from J, the junction contained 6 bases not matched to a gene. In the case of this clone: This same CDR3 is encoded by further DNA sequences in the sample.

The sample comprised peripheral blood. The chain uses TRBV15 and TRBJ2-5; 12 bases agree with TRBD2. This TCR derives from a man older than 75 with acute or convalescent COVID-19. CDR3 loop: CATSPQGLAGQETQYF. DNA for the CDR3: TGTGCCACCAGCCCTCAAGGACTAGCGGGGCAAGAGACCCAGTACTTC.